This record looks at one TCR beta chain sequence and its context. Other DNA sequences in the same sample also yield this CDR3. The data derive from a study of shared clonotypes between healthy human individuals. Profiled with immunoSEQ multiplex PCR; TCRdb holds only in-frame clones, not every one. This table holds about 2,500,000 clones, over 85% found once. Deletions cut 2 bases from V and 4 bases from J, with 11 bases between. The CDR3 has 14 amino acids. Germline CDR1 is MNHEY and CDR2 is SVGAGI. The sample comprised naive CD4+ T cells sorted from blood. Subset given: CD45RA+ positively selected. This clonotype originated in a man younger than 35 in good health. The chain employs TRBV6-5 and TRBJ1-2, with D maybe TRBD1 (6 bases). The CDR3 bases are TGTGCCAGCAGTTACGGGGGGCTGAGCTATGGCTACACCTTC. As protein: CASSYGGLSYGYTF.